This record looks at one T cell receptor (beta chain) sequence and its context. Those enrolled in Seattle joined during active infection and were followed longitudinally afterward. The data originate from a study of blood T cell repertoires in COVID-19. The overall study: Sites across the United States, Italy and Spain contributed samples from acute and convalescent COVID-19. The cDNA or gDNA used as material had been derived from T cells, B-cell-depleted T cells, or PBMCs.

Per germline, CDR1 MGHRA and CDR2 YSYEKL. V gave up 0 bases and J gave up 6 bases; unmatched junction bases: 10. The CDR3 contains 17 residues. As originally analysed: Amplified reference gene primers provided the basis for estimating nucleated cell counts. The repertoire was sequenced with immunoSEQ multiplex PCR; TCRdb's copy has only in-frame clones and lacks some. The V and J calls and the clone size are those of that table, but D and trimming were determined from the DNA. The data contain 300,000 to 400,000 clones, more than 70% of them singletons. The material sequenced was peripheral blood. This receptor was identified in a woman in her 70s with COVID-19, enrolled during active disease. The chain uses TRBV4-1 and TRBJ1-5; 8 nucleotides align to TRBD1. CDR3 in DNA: TGCGCCAGCAGCCAAGACTGGCCGGGACAGGATGGTCAGCCCCAGCATTTT. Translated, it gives CASSQDWPGQDGQPQHF.